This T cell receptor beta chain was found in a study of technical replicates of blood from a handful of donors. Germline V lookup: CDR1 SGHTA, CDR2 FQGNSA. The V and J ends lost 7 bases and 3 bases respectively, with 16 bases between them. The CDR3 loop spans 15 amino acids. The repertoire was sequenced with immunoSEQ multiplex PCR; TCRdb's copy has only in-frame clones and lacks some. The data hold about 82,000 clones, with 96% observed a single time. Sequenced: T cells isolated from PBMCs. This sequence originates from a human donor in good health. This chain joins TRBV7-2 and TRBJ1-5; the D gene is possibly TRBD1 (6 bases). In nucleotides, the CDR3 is TGTGCCAGCAACTCCGGGGGGGGCCTCAATCAGCCCCAGCATTTT. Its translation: CASNSGGGLNQPQHF.